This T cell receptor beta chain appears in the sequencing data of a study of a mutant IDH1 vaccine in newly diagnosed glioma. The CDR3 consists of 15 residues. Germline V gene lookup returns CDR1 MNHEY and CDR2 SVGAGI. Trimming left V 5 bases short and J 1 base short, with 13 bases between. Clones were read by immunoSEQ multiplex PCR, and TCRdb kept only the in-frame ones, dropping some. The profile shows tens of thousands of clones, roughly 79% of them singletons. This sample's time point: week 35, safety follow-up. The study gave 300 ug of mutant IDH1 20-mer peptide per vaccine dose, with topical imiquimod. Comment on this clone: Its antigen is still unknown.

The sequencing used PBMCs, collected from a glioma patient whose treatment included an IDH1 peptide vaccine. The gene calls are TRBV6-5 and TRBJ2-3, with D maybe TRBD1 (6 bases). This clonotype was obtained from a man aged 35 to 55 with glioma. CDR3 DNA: TGTGCCAGCAGTGGGAAGGGACACCGCACAGATACGCAGTATTTT. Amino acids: CASSGKGHRTDTQYF.